This T cell receptor beta chain was documented in a study of CD8 T cells in Susac syndrome. Random hexamers served to reverse transcribe roughly 0.45 to 1 ug RNA. Amplification of TCR beta CDR3 used immunoSEQ multiplex PCR across 54 Vbeta and 13 Jbeta. TCRdb ran MiXCR on the immunoSEQ multiplex PCR reads and lists one entry per CDR3 protein. Of 250,000 to 300,000 distinct CDR3 sequences in the sample, around nine tenths were seen once. V was shortened by 3 bases and J by 3 bases, with 15 bases between the two germline ends. Germline-derived CDR1 and CDR2 are MNHEY and SMNVEV (reference sequence). The CDR3 is 15 amino acids.

The receptor was isolated from a human donor with multiple sclerosis. The rearrangement links TRBV27 to TRBJ2-7; either TRBD1 or TRBD2 may fit D (5 bases each). The sequenced sample was CD8+ T cells from PBMCs. CDR3 nucleotide sequence: TGTGCCAGCAGTTTTGGGACCCTGAGAGGCTACGAGCAGTACTTC. This gives the protein CASSFGTLRGYEQYF.